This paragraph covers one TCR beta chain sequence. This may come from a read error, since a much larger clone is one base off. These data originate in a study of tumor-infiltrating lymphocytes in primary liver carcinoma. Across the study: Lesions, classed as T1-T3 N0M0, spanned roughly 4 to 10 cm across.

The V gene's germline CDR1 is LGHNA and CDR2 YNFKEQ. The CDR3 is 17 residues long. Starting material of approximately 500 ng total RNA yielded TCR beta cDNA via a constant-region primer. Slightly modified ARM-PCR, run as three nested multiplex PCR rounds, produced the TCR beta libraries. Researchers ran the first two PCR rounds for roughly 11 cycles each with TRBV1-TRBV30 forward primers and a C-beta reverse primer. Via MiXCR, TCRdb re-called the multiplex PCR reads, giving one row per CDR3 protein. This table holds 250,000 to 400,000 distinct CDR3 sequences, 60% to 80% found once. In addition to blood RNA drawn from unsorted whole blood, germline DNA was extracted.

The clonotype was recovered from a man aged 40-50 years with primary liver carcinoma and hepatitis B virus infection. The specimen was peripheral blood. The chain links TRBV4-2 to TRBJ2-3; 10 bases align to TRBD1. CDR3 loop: CASSQGLDRGGTGTQYF. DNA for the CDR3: TGTGCCAGCAGCCAGGGACTGGACAGGGGGGGCACAGGTACGCAGTATTTT.